These T cell receptor beta chains were read from a single sample in a study of T cell repertoires in cytomegalovirus infection. TCRdb redid the calling of the reads with MiXCR, one entry per CDR3 protein. The data show under 200,000 distinct CDR3 sequences, with about a tenth seen just once and about 4.6% held by the top ten. Sequences were obtained from PBMCs. The receptors come from a human donor in good health (CMV status not recorded). Some clones in this sample may be carry-over from other donors' samples. Both conserved end residues are part of each CDR3.

15	TRBJ2-3	TRBV5-1	CASSPEAPSTDTQYF
14	TRBJ1-1	TRBV12-3/TRBV12-4	CASSSTGEDTEAFF
16	TRBJ2-1	TRBV6-2/TRBV6-3	CASSYSGGAGYNEQFF
13	TRBJ2-7	TRBV19	CASSFTGGYEQYF
15	TRBJ1-3	TRBV19	CASSIQRAYGNTIYF
15	TRBJ2-4	TRBV27	CASSPSGSTKNIQYF
17	TRBJ2-6	TRBV4-3	CASSQDLTGAGANVLTF
14	TRBJ1-5	TRBV7-2	CASSQTGLNQPQHF
15	TRBJ2-5	TRBV5-4	CASSSATSGQETQYF
17	TRBJ2-6	TRBV10-2	CASSEVRISSGANVLTF
13	TRBJ1-2	TRBV29-1	CSVGEAPNYGYTF
13	TRBJ2-7	TRBV6-5	CASRLRVSYEQYF
12	TRBJ1-5	TRBV12-3/TRBV12-4	CASRTGYQPQHF
13	TRBJ2-5	TRBV7-6	CASSLVVQETQYF
12	TRBJ2-1	TRBV19	CASSTTSGEQFF
14	TRBJ1-2	TRBV29-1	CSVEDPAGLIGYTF
17	TRBJ2-1	TRBV4-2	CASSQESPLAGINEQFF